Following are 20 T cell receptor beta chains from one sample sequenced in a study of vaccination and CD4 T cells after COVID-19. Indicated treatment: approximately nine-day PBMC culture with coronavirus spike peptide pools or control peptides (ViraFEST assay). No cognate antigen is known for these TCRs. Sequenced with the Oncomine TCR Beta short-read assay was DNA taken from cultured CD4+ T cells. TCRdb recomputed calls from the PCR reads with MiXCR, one row per CDR3 protein. The sample records over 14,000 distinct CDR3 sequences, over 50% being singletons. Sequencing was done on a sample of CD4+ T cells from blood, cultured in vitro. These receptor sequences come from a human donor who had recovered from COVID-19.

The V and J genes are TRBV2 and TRBJ2-7; D might be TRBD1 or TRBD2, each matching 5 bases. The CDR3 has 15 amino acids. V lost 8 bases to trimming and J lost 8 bases, with 25 bases between them. Germline CDR1 reads SNHLY; CDR2 reads FYNNEI. CDR3 sequence: CASETTGALYPKQYF. DNA for the CDR3: TGTGCCAGCGAAACCACCGGGGCCCTCTACCCCAAGCAGTACTTC.

The chain joins TRBV11-3 to TRBJ2-2; D unresolved. Germline CDR1 is SGHNT and CDR2 is YENEEA. Deletions cut 5 bases from V and 2 bases from J, with 9 bases between. This CDR3 is 14 amino acids long. CDR3 bases: TGTGCCAGCAGCCCAACACTAAACACCGGGGAGCTGTTTTTT. Its translation is CASSPTLNTGELFF.

The chain joins TRBV11-2 to TRBJ1-1; no definite D call. Trimming took 2 bases from V and 1 from J, leaving 5 bases between them. Germline values: CDR1 SGHAT, CDR2 FQNNGV. The CDR3 spans 13 residues. This CDR3 reads CASSLRPNTEAFF. The CDR3 bases are TGTGCCAGCAGCTTACGTCCGAACACTGAAGCTTTCTTT. Full variable domain (remainder filled in from reference TRBV11-2 and TRBJ1-1): EAGVAQSPRYKIIEKRQSVAFWCNPISGHATLYWYQQILGQGPKLLIQFQNNGVVDDSQLPKDRFSAERLKGVDSTLKIQPAKLEDSAVYLCASSLRPNTEAFFGQGTRLTVV.

The chain links TRBV7-2 to TRBJ1-1; no definite D call. The germline V gene has CDR1 SGHTA and CDR2 FQGNSA. This CDR3 has 15 residues. Deletions cut 4 bases from V and 1 base from J, with 13 bases between. The CDR3 sequence: CASSSPRGGNTEAFF. CDR3 coding DNA: TGTGCCAGCAGCTCCCCCCGGGGTGGGAACACTGAAGCTTTCTTT.

The chain uses TRBV28 and TRBJ2-4; 11 bases line up with TRBD2. Germline lookup yields CDR1 MDHEN and CDR2 SYDVKM. J gave up 2 bases and V 6 bases, and 21 bases lay outside the gene matches. This CDR3 is 21 amino acids long. The CDR3 nucleotides are TGTGCCAGCAGCCCTGTTGTGAATAGCGGGAGGGCAGGGACGACCAAAAACATTCAGTACTTC. Translation: CASSPVVNSGRAGTTKNIQYF.

The DNA for the CDR3 is TGTGCCAGCAGCTTCACAGGGGTTGGGGCCAACGTCCTGACTTTC. It translates to CASSFTGVGANVLTF. The V and J genes are TRBV7-2 and TRBJ2-6, with 7 bases lining up with TRBD1. Germline-derived CDR1 and CDR2 are SGHTA and FQGNSA. The CDR3 loop spans 15 amino acids. V dropped 3 bases and J dropped 3; count of bases not matched to a gene: 2.

CDR3 coding DNA: TGCACCAGCAGCCTCCTATCTCGATCTTCAGGCGGCACAGATACGCAGTATTTT. Translated, it gives CTSSLLSRSSGGTDTQYF. The chain uses TRBV1 and TRBJ2-3. TRBV1 is a listed pseudogene. CDR3 size: 18 residues.

This chain uses TRBV6-1 with TRBJ2-3, with D possibly TRBD2 on 6 matching bases. V lost 5 bases and J lost 0, with 12 bases in between. This CDR3 has 15 amino acids. In germline, CDR1 is MNHNS, CDR2 SASEGT. The CDR3, as DNA: TGTGCCAGCAGTAGTAGCGGAATTAGCACAGATACGCAGTATTTT. Residues: CASSSSGISTDTQYF.

This clonotype was observed a handful of times. This chain uses TRBV20-1 with TRBJ1-1, with TRBD1 matching 7 bases. Germline V lookup: CDR1 DFQATT, CDR2 SNEGSKA (reference sequence). V shed 3 bases and J 8 bases; nucleotides not matched to a gene: 12. The CDR3 contains 14 residues. Here the CDR3 reads CSASGDRNRGEAFF. Here the CDR3 DNA reads TGCAGTGCTAGTGGAGATAGAAACAGGGGCGAAGCTTTCTTT.

The genes are TRBV20-1 and TRBJ2-7; D is possibly TRBD1 or TRBD2 (5 bases each). The CDR3 length is 12 residues. Trimming left V 6 bases short and J 4 bases short, with 13 bases between. CDR1 DFQATT and CDR2 SNEGSKA come from the germline V gene (reference sequence). In DNA, the CDR3 is TGCAGTGCCCGGGACCAGATATACGAGCAGTACTTC. This gives the protein CSARDQIYEQYF.

This clonotype was recorded once. The CDR3 here is CASSFAGRSTDTQYF. CDR3 nucleotides: TGTGCCAGCAGTTTCGCGGGTAGAAGCACAGATACGCAGTATTTT. The chain joins TRBV6-2 or TRBV6-3 to TRBJ2-3; D may be TRBD2 (5 bases). The germline gives CDR1 MNHEY, CDR2 SVGEGT. The CDR3 runs 15 residues. Trimming left V 4 bases short and J 0 bases short, with 11 bases between.

This clonotype has only a few counts. The chain recombines TRBV2 with TRBJ2-5; 12 nucleotides align to TRBD2. This CDR3 has 13 residues. CDR1 is SNHLY, CDR2 FYNNEI, per germline. J lost 4 bases, V lost 6 bases, and 0 bases had no gene match. CDR3 nucleotide sequence: TGTGCCAGCAGGGGACTAGCGGGAGAGACCCAGTACTTC. Protein product: CASRGLAGETQYF.

The V call is TRBV10-3, the J call TRBJ2-5, with a weak D call TRBD1 (6 bases). The ends were cut back, 4 bases at V and 2 bases at J, with 29 bases in the middle. The CDR3 totals 20 residues. The germline V gene has CDR1 ENHRY and CDR2 SYGVKD. In DNA form, the CDR3 reads TGTGCCATCAGTGGCAAGGCCAGGGGTTTCCAAGCGCCGAATCAAGAGACCCAGTACTTC. Translated, it gives CAISGKARGFQAPNQETQYF.

This clonotype was seen a handful of times. The gene calls are TRBV9 and TRBJ1-6; D unresolved. The CDR3 is made up of 15 amino acids. Trimming took 3 bases from V and 7 from J, leaving 14 bases between them. Germline CDR1 and CDR2: SGDLS and YYNGEE. DNA of the CDR3: TGTGCCAGCAGCGCGGACCTATCGATAAATTCACCCCTCCACTTT. This translates into CASSADLSINSPLHF.

This chain uses TRBV6-1 with TRBJ1-6; D remains unclear. The germline V and J ends were trimmed by 0 bases and 10 bases, with 7 bases remaining between them. Germline CDR1 reads MNHNS; CDR2 reads SASEGT. The CDR3 has 13 amino acids. The CDR3 nucleotides read TGTGCCAGCAGTGAAGCGCGAGGGTCACCCCTCCACTTT. Amino acid sequence: CASSEARGSPLHF.

This chain connects TRBV11-3 to TRBJ2-1; tentatively, D is TRBD2 (5 bases). Germline CDR1 reads SGHNT; CDR2 reads YENEEA. The ends were cut back, 3 bases at V and 8 bases at J, with 11 bases in the middle. This CDR3 has 13 residues. CDR3 DNA sequence: TGTGCCAGCAGCTTTTCCGTGAGGGATGAGCAGTTCTTC. This sequence encodes CASSFSVRDEQFF.

Written as DNA, the CDR3 is TGTGCCAGCAGCTTAGGTGCCGGGTGGGACACTGAAGCTTTCTTT. This codes for CASSLGAGWDTEAFF. The chain uses TRBV7-9 and TRBJ1-1; no clear D gene. V was cut by 1 base and J by 3 bases, with 12 bases left in between. CDR3 length: 15 amino acids. Germline V gene data show CDR1 as SEHNR and CDR2 as FQNEAQ (reference sequence).

The J gene is TRBJ2-3, the V gene TRBV9, with TRBD2 matching 7 bases. The CDR3 has 16 residues. The germline V gene has CDR1 SGDLS and CDR2 YYNGEE. The V gene end was trimmed by 1 base and the J gene end by 6 bases; junction bases not matched to a gene: 11. In nucleotides, the CDR3 is TGTGCCAGCAGCGTAAAATCGGGAGGAGAGTCCGATACGCAGTATTTT. Translating gives CASSVKSGGESDTQYF.

This clonotype appeared a few times. The chain recombines TRBV6-1 with TRBJ1-5; D gene unclear. This CDR3 has 13 amino acids. The V gene's germline CDR1 is MNHNS and CDR2 SASEGT. V lost 10 bases to trimming and J lost 0 bases, with 10 bases between them. Here the CDR3 DNA reads TGTGCCACCCTATACACTAGCAATCAGCCCCAGCATTTT. Amino acid sequence: CATLYTSNQPQHF.

The V gene is TRBV10-3, the J gene TRBJ2-7; 7 nucleotides line up with TRBD2. Germline V gene lookup returns CDR1 ENHRY and CDR2 SYGVKD. V trimming: 9 bases; J trimming: 2 bases; junction bases outside the gene matches: 4. The CDR3 loop spans 12 amino acids. The CDR3 loop reads CAIGTKAYEQYF. CDR3 in DNA: TGTGCCATTGGGACTAAAGCCTACGAGCAGTACTTC.